This T cell receptor (beta chain) emerged from a study of vaccination effects on CD4 cells after COVID-19. Concerning this clone itself: No antigen is known for it.

Trimming pared 0 bases from V and 3 bases from J, leaving 9 bases between. The CDR3 is made up of 15 amino acids. The germline gives CDR1 SGHRS, CDR2 YFSETQ. Generated by immunoSEQ multiplex PCR, the TCRdb table keeps only in-frame clones and is missing some. The data hold about 48,000 clones, with around 74% observed a single time. Sequencing was preceded by expansion of antigen-specific CD4+ T cells with viral peptide pools in the ViraFEST assay. Researchers isolated CD4+ T cells once approximately eleven days of culture had elapsed. Two-dose vaccination with either BNT162b2 or mRNA-1273 was given to the participants.

The V and J genes are TRBV5-1 and TRBJ2-2; D is perhaps TRBD2 (6 bases). This clonotype was obtained from a human donor who received a COVID-19 vaccine. Here the sequenced sample was CD4+ T cells from PBMCs cultured with HCoV-OC43 spike peptides, taken after COVID-19 vaccination. Subset defined: HCoV-OC43 spike overlapping peptide pool stimulation. CDR3 nucleotides: TGCGCCAGCAGCTTGGGAGGGGAGGACACCGGGGAGCTGTTTTTT. Translating gives CASSLGGEDTGELFF.